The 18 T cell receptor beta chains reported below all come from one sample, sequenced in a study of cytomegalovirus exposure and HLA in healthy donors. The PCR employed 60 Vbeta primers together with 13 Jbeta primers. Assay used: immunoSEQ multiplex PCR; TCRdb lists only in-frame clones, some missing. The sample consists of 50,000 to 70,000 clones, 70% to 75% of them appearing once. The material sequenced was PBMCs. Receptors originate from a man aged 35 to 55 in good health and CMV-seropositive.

The CDR3 DNA is TGTGCCAGCTCCCTAGGGACAGGGGGCACAGATACGCAGTATTTT. Protein product: CASSLGTGGTDTQYF. The chain couples TRBV5-4 to TRBJ2-3; 10 nucleotides match TRBD1. Germline assignment: CDR1 SGHNT and CDR2 YYREEE (reference sequence). Trimming at V came to 7 bases and at J to 1 base, leaving 6 bases not matched to a gene. The CDR3 runs 15 residues.

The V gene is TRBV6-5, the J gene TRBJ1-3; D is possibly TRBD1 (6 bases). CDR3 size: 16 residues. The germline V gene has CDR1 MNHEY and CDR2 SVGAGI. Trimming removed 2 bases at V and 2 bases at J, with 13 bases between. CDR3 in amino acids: CASSYTWTAAGNTIYF. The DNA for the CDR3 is TGTGCCAGCAGTTACACTTGGACAGCTGCTGGAAACACCATATATTTT.

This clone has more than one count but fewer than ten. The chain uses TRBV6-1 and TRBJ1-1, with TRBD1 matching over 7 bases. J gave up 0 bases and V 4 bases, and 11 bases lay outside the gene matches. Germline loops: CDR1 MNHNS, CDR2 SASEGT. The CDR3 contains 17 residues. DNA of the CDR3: TGTGCCAGCAGTGGGAAAGTTTTGGGACAGCTGAACACTGAAGCTTTCTTT. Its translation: CASSGKVLGQLNTEAFF.

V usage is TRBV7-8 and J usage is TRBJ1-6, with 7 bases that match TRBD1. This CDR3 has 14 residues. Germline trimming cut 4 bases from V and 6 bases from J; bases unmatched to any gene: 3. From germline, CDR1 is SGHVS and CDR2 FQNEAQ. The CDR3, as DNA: TGTGCCAGCAGCTCCGGGACAGTTAATTCACCCCTCCACTTT. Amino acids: CASSSGTVNSPLHF.

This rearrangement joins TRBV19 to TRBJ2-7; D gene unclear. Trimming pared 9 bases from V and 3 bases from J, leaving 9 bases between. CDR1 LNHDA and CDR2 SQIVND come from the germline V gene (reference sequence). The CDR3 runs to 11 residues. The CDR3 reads CARLRSYEQYF. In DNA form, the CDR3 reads TGTGCCAGGCTTAGGAGCTACGAGCAGTACTTC.

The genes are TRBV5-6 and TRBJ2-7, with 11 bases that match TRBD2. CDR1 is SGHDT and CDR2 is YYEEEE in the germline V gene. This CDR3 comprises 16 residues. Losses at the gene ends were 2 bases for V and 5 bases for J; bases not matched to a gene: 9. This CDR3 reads CASSLAGLAAFHEQYF. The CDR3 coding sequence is TGTGCCAGCAGCTTAGCGGGACTAGCGGCCTTCCACGAGCAGTACTTC.

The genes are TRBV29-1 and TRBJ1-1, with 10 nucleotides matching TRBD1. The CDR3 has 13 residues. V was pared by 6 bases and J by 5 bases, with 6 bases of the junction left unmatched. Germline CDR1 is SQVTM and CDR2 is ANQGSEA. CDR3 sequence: CSVGGQGKTEAFF. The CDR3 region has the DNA TGCAGCGTGGGGGGACAGGGGAAGACTGAAGCTTTCTTT.

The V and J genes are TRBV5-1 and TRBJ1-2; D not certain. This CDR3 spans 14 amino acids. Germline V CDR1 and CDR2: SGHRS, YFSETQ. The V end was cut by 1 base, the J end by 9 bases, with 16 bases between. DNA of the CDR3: TGCGCCAGCAGCTTGAATCCGGTACCCCCAAGCTACACCTTC. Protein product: CASSLNPVPPSYTF.

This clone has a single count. In DNA form, the CDR3 reads TGTGCCAGCAGCTTGTTCTTCCGTAACACTGAAGCTTTCTTT. It encodes CASSLFFRNTEAFF. This rearrangement joins TRBV5-6 to TRBJ1-1, with D hard to call. V was clipped by 1 base and J by 2 bases, with 9 bases between them. This CDR3 has 14 residues. Germline V gene sequence: CDR1 SGHDT, CDR2 YYEEEE.

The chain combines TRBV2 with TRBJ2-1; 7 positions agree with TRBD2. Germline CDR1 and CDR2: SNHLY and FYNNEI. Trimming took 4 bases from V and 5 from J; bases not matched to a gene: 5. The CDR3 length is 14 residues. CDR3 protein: CASSGRTRNNEQFF. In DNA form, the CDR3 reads TGTGCCAGCAGTGGGCGGACTAGAAACAATGAGCAGTTCTTC.

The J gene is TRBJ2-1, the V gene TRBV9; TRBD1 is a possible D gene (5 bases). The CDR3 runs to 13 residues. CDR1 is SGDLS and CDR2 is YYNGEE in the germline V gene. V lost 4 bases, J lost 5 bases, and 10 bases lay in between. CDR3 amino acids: CASSSRVNNEQFF. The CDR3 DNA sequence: TGTGCCAGCAGCAGCAGGGTAAACAATGAGCAGTTCTTC.

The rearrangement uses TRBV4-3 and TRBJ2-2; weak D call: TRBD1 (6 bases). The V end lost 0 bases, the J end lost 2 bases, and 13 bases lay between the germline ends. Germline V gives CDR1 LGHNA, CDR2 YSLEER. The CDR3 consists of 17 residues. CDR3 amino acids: CASSQEPWTANTGELFF. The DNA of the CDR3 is TGCGCCAGCAGCCAAGAACCCTGGACAGCTAACACCGGGGAGCTGTTTTTT.

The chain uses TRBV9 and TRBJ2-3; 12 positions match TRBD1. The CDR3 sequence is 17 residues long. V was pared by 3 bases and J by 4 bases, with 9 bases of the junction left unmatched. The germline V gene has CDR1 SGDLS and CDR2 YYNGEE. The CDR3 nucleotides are TGTGCCAGCAGCGCCGGGACAGGGGGCTTTACGGCAGATACGCAGTATTTT. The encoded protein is CASSAGTGGFTADTQYF. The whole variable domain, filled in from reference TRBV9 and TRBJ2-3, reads DSGVTQTPKHLITATGQRVTLRCSPRSGDLSVYWYQQSLDQGLQFLIQYYNGEERAKGNILERFSAQQFPDLHSELNLSSLELGDSALYFCASSAGTGGFTADTQYFGPGTRLTVL.

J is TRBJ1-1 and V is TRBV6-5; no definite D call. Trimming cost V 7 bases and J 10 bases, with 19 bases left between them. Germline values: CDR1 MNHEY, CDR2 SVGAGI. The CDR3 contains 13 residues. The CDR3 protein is CASIPPGRPRAFF. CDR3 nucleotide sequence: TGTGCCAGCATTCCGCCGGGGAGGCCCCGAGCTTTCTTT.

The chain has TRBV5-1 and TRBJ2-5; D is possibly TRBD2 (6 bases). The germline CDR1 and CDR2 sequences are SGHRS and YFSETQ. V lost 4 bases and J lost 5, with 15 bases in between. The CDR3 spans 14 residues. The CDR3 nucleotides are TGCGCCAGCAGCCCTCGGACGGAGGGGGAGACCCAGTACTTC. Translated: CASSPRTEGETQYF.

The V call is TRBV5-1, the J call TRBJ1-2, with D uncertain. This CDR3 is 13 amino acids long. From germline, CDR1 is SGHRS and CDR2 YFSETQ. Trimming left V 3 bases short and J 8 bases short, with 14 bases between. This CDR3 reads CASSSYDEGGYTF. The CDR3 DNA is TGCGCCAGCAGCTCCTACGACGAGGGCGGCTACACCTTC.

CDR3 DNA: TGTGCCAGCAGTAGGGACAGGGATCAGCCCCAGCATTTT. It yields the protein CASSRDRDQPQHF. The J gene is TRBJ1-5, the V gene TRBV2, with TRBD1 matching 9 bases. The germline gives CDR1 SNHLY, CDR2 FYNNEI. Trimming at V came to 5 bases and at J to 5 bases, leaving 1 base not matched to a gene. This CDR3 has 13 residues.

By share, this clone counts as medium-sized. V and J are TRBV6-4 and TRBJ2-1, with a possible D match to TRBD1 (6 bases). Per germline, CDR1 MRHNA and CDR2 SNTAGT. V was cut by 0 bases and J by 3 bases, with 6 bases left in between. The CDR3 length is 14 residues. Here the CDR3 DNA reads TGTGCCAGCAGTGACTCAGGGGGCTACAATGAGCAGTTCTTC. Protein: CASSDSGGYNEQFF.